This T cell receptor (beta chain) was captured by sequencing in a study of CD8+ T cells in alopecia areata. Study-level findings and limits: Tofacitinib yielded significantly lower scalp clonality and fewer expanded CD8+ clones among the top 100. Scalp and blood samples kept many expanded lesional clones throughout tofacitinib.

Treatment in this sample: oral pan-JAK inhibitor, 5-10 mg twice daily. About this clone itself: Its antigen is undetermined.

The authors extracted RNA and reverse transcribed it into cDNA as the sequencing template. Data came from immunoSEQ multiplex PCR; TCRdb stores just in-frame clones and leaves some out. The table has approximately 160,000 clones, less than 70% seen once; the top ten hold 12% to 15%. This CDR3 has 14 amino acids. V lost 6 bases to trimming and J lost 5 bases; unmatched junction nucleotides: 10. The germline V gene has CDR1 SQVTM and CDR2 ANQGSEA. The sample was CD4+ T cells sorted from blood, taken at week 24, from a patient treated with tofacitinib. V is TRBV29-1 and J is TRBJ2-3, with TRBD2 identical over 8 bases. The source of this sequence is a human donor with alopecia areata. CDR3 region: CSVHSGARQDTQYF. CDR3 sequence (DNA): TGCAGCGTCCATAGCGGGGCCCGCCAAGATACGCAGTATTTT.